These 8 T cell receptor beta chains share one sample of origin, sequenced in a study of T-cell reconstitution after alpha-beta-depleted transplantation in children. Unique molecular identifiers were used to barcode this TCRbeta library. TCRdb recomputed calls from the PCR reads with MiXCR, one row per CDR3 protein. The profile shows around 580,000 distinct CDR3 sequences, roughly 23% of them singletons. The sample consisted of PBMCs, mostly from graft donor cells, taken 360 days after TCRalphabeta/CD19-depleted stem cell transplant. All receptors derive from a boy under three years old who had a stem cell transplant for acute myeloid leukemia, so the T cells may come from the graft donor.

V is TRBV6-5 and J is TRBJ1-1, with D tentatively TRBD1 (5 bases). The CDR3 is made up of 15 amino acids. CDR1 MNHEY and CDR2 SVGAGI come from the germline V gene. Trimming left V 0 bases short and J 1 base short, with 9 bases between. The CDR3 region is CASSYSRGWNTEAFF. The CDR3 DNA reads TGTGCCAGCAGTTACTCGAGGGGATGGAACACTGAAGCTTTCTTT.

The genes are TRBV3-1 and TRBJ2-3; TRBD2 aligns across 7 bases. Looked up from germline, CDR1 is LGHDT and CDR2 is YNNKEL (reference sequence). The junction had 3 bases not matched to a gene; V was cut back by 4 bases and J by 2 bases. The CDR3 is 14 amino acids. The CDR3 reads CASSPRGNTDTQYF. The CDR3 bases are TGTGCCAGCAGCCCGCGGGGGAACACAGATACGCAGTATTTT.

The table lists this clonotype with a few counts. The rearrangement joins TRBV7-2 to TRBJ2-7, with 9 bases matching TRBD1. The junction had 4 bases not matched to a gene; V was cut back by 5 bases and J by 5 bases. This CDR3 region has 13 residues. Germline CDR1 is SGHTA and CDR2 is FQGNSA. CDR3 in amino acids: CASSGQGINEQYF. CDR3 in DNA: TGTGCCAGCAGCGGACAGGGGATCAACGAGCAGTACTTC.

The chain is built from TRBV27 and TRBJ2-3; maybe TRBD2 (6 bases). Trimming removed 5 bases at V and 4 bases at J, with 13 bases between. The CDR3 has 14 residues. CDR1 MNHEY and CDR2 SMNVEV come from the germline V gene (reference sequence). The CDR3: CASSAGLPPDTQYF. CDR3 in DNA: TGTGCCAGCAGTGCGGGACTCCCACCAGATACGCAGTATTTT.

The sample holds a few counts of this clonotype. This chain joins TRBV20-1 and TRBJ2-7; TRBD1 agrees at 10 bases. J gave up 3 bases and V 6 bases, and 8 bases lay outside the gene matches. This CDR3 has 14 residues. Germline V lookup: CDR1 DFQATT, CDR2 SNEGSKA (reference sequence). CDR3 nucleotides: TGCAGTGCCAAACCGGGACAGGGGAGCTACGAGCAGTACTTC. Translation gives CSAKPGQGSYEQYF.

This clonotype occurred a few times. The rearrangement joins TRBV13 to TRBJ2-5; 9 bases match TRBD2. Trimming cost V 4 bases and J 2 bases; bases outside gene matches: 5. CDR3 length equals 15 residues. CDR1 PRHDT and CDR2 FYEKMQ come from the germline V gene (reference sequence). DNA of the CDR3: TGTGCCAGCAGCTCCGCGGCGGGGGGGCAAGAGACCCAGTACTTC. Translated: CASSSAAGGQETQYF.

The V and J genes are TRBV29-1 and TRBJ1-5; 9 bases are a match to TRBD1. Trimming removed 7 bases from V and 0 bases from J; junction bases left unmatched: 16. The germline V gene has CDR1 SQVTM and CDR2 ANQGSEA. CDR3 size: 18 residues. In DNA, the CDR3 is TGCAGCGCCCCTAGGCGGGACAGGGTCGCGTATAGCAATCAGCCCCAGCATTTT. This sequence encodes CSAPRRDRVAYSNQPQHF.

This clonotype has ten or more counts. This chain uses TRBV20-1 with TRBJ1-5; D perhaps matches TRBD1 (6 bases). CDR3 length: 18 amino acids. Germline assignment: CDR1 DFQATT and CDR2 SNEGSKA (reference sequence). V was clipped by 2 bases and J by 1 base, with 21 bases between them. CDR3 sequence reads: CSARRLPQGPRSNQPQHF. The CDR3 nucleotides read TGCAGTGCTAGACGCCTCCCACAGGGCCCCCGGAGCAATCAGCCCCAGCATTTT.